These 10 T cell receptor beta chains were all obtained from the same sample, sequenced in a study of siplizumab effects on memory and regulatory T cells. The repertoire was sequenced with immunoSEQ multiplex PCR; TCRdb's copy has only in-frame clones and lacks some. Of tens of thousands of clones listed, over 95% are singletons. The sample taken for sequencing was naive CD8+ T cells sorted from blood. These TCRs come from a human donor in good health.

This clone was observed once. This chain uses TRBV28 with TRBJ2-5, with TRBD1 matching 10 bases. The closer fit of TRBJ2-7 to the DNA end suggests the J call may be wrong. CDR3 size: 15 residues. Germline CDR1 MDHEN, CDR2 SYDVKM. The CDR3, as DNA: TGTGCCAGCAGCCTAACCGGGACAGGGGACTACGAGCAGTACTTC. This sequence encodes CASSLTGTGDYEQYF.

V is TRBV5-6 and J is TRBJ2-3, with D maybe TRBD1 (5 bases). Deletions cut 2 bases from V and 2 bases from J, with 15 bases between. This CDR3 is built from 16 residues. CDR1 and CDR2 from the germline V gene are SGHDT and YYEEEE. The chain's CDR3 is CASSLFADRDTDTQYF. CDR3 DNA: TGTGCCAGCAGCTTATTTGCTGACAGAGACACAGATACGCAGTATTTT. Combining the CDR3 with reference TRBV5-6 and TRBJ2-3 gives the whole variable domain DAGVTQSPTHLIKTRGQQVTLRCSPKSGHDTVSWYQQALGQGPQFIFQYYEEEERQRGNFPDRFSGHQFPNYSSELNVNALLLGDSALYLCASSLFADRDTDTQYFGPGTRLTVL.

The V call is TRBV15, the J call TRBJ2-7, with a tentative D call TRBD2 (6 bases). This CDR3 has 17 amino acids. V was cut by 0 bases and J by 0 bases, with 15 bases left in between. Germline assignment: CDR1 LNHNV and CDR2 YYDKDF (reference sequence). This CDR3 reads CATSRDKVGGSSYEQYF. CDR3 bases: TGTGCCACCAGCAGAGATAAAGTTGGAGGGAGCTCCTACGAGCAGTACTTC.

The CDR3 coding sequence is TGTGCCAGCAGCTTTGGCGGGAACACCGGGGAGCTGTTTTTT. Translating gives CASSFGGNTGELFF. The rearrangement links TRBV5-4 to TRBJ2-2; D gene ambiguous. CDR3 size: 14 residues. Germline V CDR1 and CDR2: SGHNT, YYREEE (reference sequence). V lost 2 bases, J lost 1 base, and 6 bases lay in between.

The V call is TRBV2, the J call TRBJ1-4, with 7 bases that match TRBD1. Germline CDR1 is SNHLY and CDR2 is FYNNEI. The CDR3 totals 14 residues. Germline trimming cut 1 base from V and 8 bases from J; bases unmatched to any gene: 4. CDR3 sequence reads: CASSEDRGGEKLFF. The CDR3, as DNA: TGTGCCAGCAGTGAAGACAGGGGTGGAGAAAAACTGTTTTTT.

The V gene is TRBV27, the J gene TRBJ2-2; 7 positions agree with TRBD1. J lost 3 bases, V lost 4 bases, and 5 bases had no gene match. The CDR3 consists of 15 residues. Looked up from germline, CDR1 is MNHEY and CDR2 is SMNVEV (reference sequence). The CDR3 DNA follows: TGTGCCAGCAGTTGGACAGGAGGTTACACCGGGGAGCTGTTTTTT. Translation gives CASSWTGGYTGELFF.

The chain employs TRBV5-1 and TRBJ2-1; 14 nucleotides line up with TRBD2. In germline, CDR1 is SGHRS, CDR2 YFSETQ. CDR3 length equals 15 residues. Germline trimming cut 4 bases from V and 9 bases from J; bases unmatched to any gene: 6. The CDR3 loop reads CASSATSGRAREQFF. The CDR3 region has the DNA TGCGCCAGCAGCGCGACTAGCGGGAGGGCCCGTGAGCAGTTCTTC.

This chain joins TRBV5-1 and TRBJ1-1; D is uncertain. This CDR3 has 13 residues. Trimming stripped 7 bases from V and 0 bases from J, with 10 bases between. CDR1 is SGHRS and CDR2 is YFSETQ in the germline V gene. In DNA form, the CDR3 reads TGCGCCAGCCGGTCTGTTTTGAACACTGAAGCTTTCTTT. It translates to CASRSVLNTEAFF.

The rearrangement joins TRBV29-1 to TRBJ1-2; TRBD1 aligns across 7 bases. The CDR3 has 11 residues. Trimming took 7 bases from V and 1 from J; bases not matched to a gene: 0. Per germline, CDR1 SQVTM and CDR2 ANQGSEA. CDR3 sequence reads: CSGQGNYGYTF. The CDR3 nucleotides are TGCAGCGGACAGGGTAACTATGGCTACACCTTC.

The chain carries TRBV10-3 and TRBJ2-7; TRBD1 matches at 7 bases. After removal of 4 bases from V and 0 bases from J, the junction contained 3 bases not matched to a gene. In germline, CDR1 is ENHRY, CDR2 SYGVKD. This CDR3 is built from 14 residues. The CDR3 bases are TGTGCCATCAGTGCTGACAGGGACTCCTACGAGCAGTACTTC. This translates into CAISADRDSYEQYF.